These 20 T cell receptor beta chains came from one sample sequenced in a study of blood T cell repertoires in COVID-19. Here immunoSEQ multiplex PCR was the method, and the copy in TCRdb shows in-frame clones only, minus some. The sample includes over 90,000 clones, roughly 80% of them seen just once. Source material: peripheral blood. The receptors derive from a man aged 55 to 69 with acute or convalescent COVID-19.

This clone was found a few times. Written as DNA, the CDR3 is TGTGCCAGCAGCAAAGCGGCCAGCGGGAGTGGATACGAGCAGTACTTC. This encodes CASSKAASGSGYEQYF. The chain recombines TRBV21-1 with TRBJ2-7; TRBD2 reflects the table's D call only, with no check against the DNA. TRBV21-1 is a pseudogene locus. CDR3 length equals 16 residues.

The CDR3 sequence: CASSDWQGSYEQYF. The CDR3 DNA follows: TGTGCCAGCAGCGACTGGCAGGGGAGCTACGAGCAGTACTTC. V gene TRBV6-2 or TRBV6-3 combines with J gene TRBJ2-7, with D perhaps matching TRBD1 (6 bases). The CDR3 is 14 amino acids. The V gene lost 6 bases and the J gene lost 3 bases, with 15 bases spanning the gap. Per germline, CDR1 MNHEY and CDR2 SVGEGT.

This rearrangement joins TRBV7-3 to TRBJ2-5; TRBD1 matches at 7 bases. Germline CDR1 SGHTA, CDR2 FQGTGA. The CDR3 extends over 14 amino acids. After removal of 0 bases from V and 4 bases from J, the junction contained 2 bases not matched to a gene. In DNA form, the CDR3 reads TGTGCCAGCAGCTTAACAGGGGGCGGAGAGACCCAGTACTTC. As protein: CASSLTGGGETQYF. The entire variable domain, with the rest obtained from reference TRBV7-3 and TRBJ2-5, is as follows: GAGVSQTPSNKVTEKGKYVELRCDPISGHTALYWYRQSLGQGPEFLIYFQGTGAADDSGLPNDRFFAVRPEGSVSTLKIQRTERGDSAVYLCASSLTGGGETQYFGPGTRLLVL.

The rearrangement uses TRBV2 and TRBJ2-7, with no clear D. From germline, CDR1 is SNHLY and CDR2 FYNNEI. The CDR3 has 14 residues. The V and J ends lost 2 bases and 2 bases respectively, with 10 bases between them. The DNA of the CDR3 is TGTGCCAGCAGTGAAAACAGTGCGACCTACGAGCAGTACTTC. Protein sequence: CASSENSATYEQYF.

CDR3 region: CATETSGRYGTGELFF. Written as DNA, the CDR3 is TGTGCCACCGAGACTAGCGGGAGGTACGGCACCGGGGAGCTGTTTTTT. The chain recombines TRBV24-1 with TRBJ2-2, with 13 bases fitting TRBD2. V was pared by 9 bases and J by 4 bases, with 7 bases of the junction left unmatched. This CDR3 is built from 16 residues. Germline CDR1 is KGHDR and CDR2 is SFDVKD.

This clone occurred a few times. This chain joins TRBV3-1 (or the pseudogene TRBV3-2) and TRBJ1-2, with 7 bases fitting TRBD1. The V gene end was trimmed by 7 bases and the J gene end by 0 bases; junction bases not matched to a gene: 2. This CDR3 region has 13 residues. CDR1 is LGHDT and CDR2 is YNNKEL in the germline V gene (reference sequence). CDR3 bases: TGTGCCAGCAAGGGACAGTCTAACTATGGCTACACCTTC. It is translated as CASKGQSNYGYTF.

The genes are TRBV7-6 and TRBJ2-5, with unresolved D. The germline V and J ends were trimmed by 1 base and 1 base, with 7 bases remaining between them. This CDR3 comprises 14 residues. Per germline, CDR1 SGHVS and CDR2 FNYEAQ. The CDR3 reads CASSLGTTQETQYF. The CDR3 nucleotides read TGTGCCAGCAGCTTAGGCACTACCCAAGAGACCCAGTACTTC. Supplemented by reference TRBV7-6 and TRBJ2-5, the full variable domain reads GAGVSQSPRYKVTKRGQDVALRCDPISGHVSLYWYRQALGQGPEFLTYFNYEAQQDKSGLPNDRFSAERPEGSISTLTIQRTEQRDSAMYRCASSLGTTQETQYFGPGTRLLVL.

The table lists this clone with many counts. The rearrangement uses TRBV4-1 and TRBJ2-5, with D possibly TRBD1 on 6 matching bases. V lost 1 base, J lost 5 bases, and 14 bases lay in between. The germline gives CDR1 MGHRA, CDR2 YSYEKL. CDR3 length equals 15 residues. The CDR3 region is CASSQGIGGRETQYF. The DNA of the CDR3 is TGCGCCAGCAGCCAAGGAATAGGGGGTCGGGAGACCCAGTACTTC.

The table lists this clone with a count of one. The gene calls are TRBV10-2 and TRBJ2-7; TRBD2 aligns across 8 bases. The CDR3 is 13 amino acids. The germline V gene has CDR1 WSHSY and CDR2 SAAADI. Trimming cost V 7 bases and J 4 bases; bases outside gene matches: 6. The CDR3 sequence is CASKRGGLYEQYF. In nucleotides, the CDR3 is TGCGCCAGCAAACGGGGGGGCCTGTACGAGCAGTACTTC.

J is TRBJ1-2 and V is TRBV4-1, with TRBD1 matching 7 bases. Germline CDR1 MGHRA, CDR2 YSYEKL. The CDR3 is 14 residues long. The ends lost 0 bases at V and 7 bases at J; junction bases unmatched: 5. The CDR3, as DNA: TGCGCCAGCAGCCAAGAGGACAGGAAAGCTGGCTACACCTTC. Its protein is CASSQEDRKAGYTF.

This clone was seen just once. Relative to the germline gene, one junction end is altered; a read error may explain this. The same CDR3 can be traced to other DNA sequences in this sample. The chain combines TRBV28 with TRBJ2-7; D perhaps matches TRBD2 (5 bases). Germline CDR1 reads MDHEN; CDR2 reads SYDVKM. The CDR3 contains 13 residues. The DNA of the CDR3 is TGTGCCAGCAGTCTCATTTCTAGCTACGAGCAATACTTC. Its translation: CASSLISSYEQYF.

V usage is TRBV7-9 and J usage is TRBJ2-7; TRBD1 is a possible D gene (6 bases). Per germline, CDR1 SEHNR and CDR2 FQNEAQ (reference sequence). The CDR3 covers 12 residues. V lost 8 bases and J 0 bases, leaving 8 bases between the germline ends. For the CDR3, the DNA is TGTGCCAGCGGACAGAGCTCCTACGAGCAGTACTTC. It encodes CASGQSSYEQYF. The whole variable domain, remainder taken from reference TRBV7-9 and TRBJ2-7, is DTGVSQNPRHKITKRGQNVTFRCDPISEHNRLYWYRQTLGQGPEFLTYFQNEAQLEKSRLLSDRFSAERPKGSFSTLEIQRTEQGDSAMYLCASGQSSYEQYFGPGTRLTVT.

V is TRBV18 and J is TRBJ1-1; the D is unclear. The CDR3 is 15 amino acids. V was pared by 3 bases and J by 1 base, with 12 bases between. CDR1 and CDR2 from the germline V gene are KGHSH and LQKENI. The CDR3 DNA is TGTGCCAGCTCACCCGGGAGACTAGGGAACACTGAAGCTTTCTTT. This gives the protein CASSPGRLGNTEAFF.

This clone occurred once. This rearrangement joins TRBV4-3 to TRBJ1-6; 8 nucleotides align to TRBD1. Germline V gene sequence: CDR1 LGHNA, CDR2 YSLEER. CDR3 length equals 19 residues. Trimming at V came to 1 base and at J to 4 bases, leaving 12 bases not matched to a gene. DNA of the CDR3: TGCGCCAGCAGCCAAGCAGTGCAGGGGGCCCTATTTTATAATTCACCCCTCCACTTT. Protein: CASSQAVQGALFYNSPLHF.

The gene calls are TRBV4-3 and TRBJ2-2; TRBD1 is a possible D gene (6 bases). With 1 base removed from V and 2 bases from J, the gap between germline ends came to 11 bases. The CDR3 extends over 16 amino acids. Germline CDR1 LGHNA, CDR2 YSLEER. In nucleotides, the CDR3 is TGCGCCAGCAGCCAAGCGACAGGAGATAACACCGGGGAGCTGTTTTTT. Translated: CASSQATGDNTGELFF.

The V and J genes are TRBV6-4 and TRBJ1-2; D is unclear. The V end was cut by 9 bases, the J end by 3 bases, with 17 bases between. Germline V gene sequence: CDR1 MRHNA, CDR2 SNTAGT. The CDR3 is 14 residues long. Written as DNA, the CDR3 is TGTGCCAGTCCTTATAATCGCAGTGACTATGGCTACACCTTC. This sequence encodes CASPYNRSDYGYTF.

The chain is built from TRBV6-6 and TRBJ1-1; D perhaps matches TRBD1 (6 bases). CDR3 length: 17 residues. Germline V CDR1 and CDR2: MNHNY, SVGAGI (reference sequence). The V and J ends lost 5 bases and 5 bases respectively, with 24 bases between them. For the CDR3, the DNA is TGTGCCAGCAGTCAGCTGGGGCGGGGGGCCGCGGGGACTGAAGCTTTCTTT. This encodes CASSQLGRGAAGTEAFF.

The gene calls are TRBV19 and TRBJ2-7, with TRBD1 matching 8 bases. V lost 6 bases to trimming and J lost 1 base; unmatched junction nucleotides: 8. CDR1 LNHDA and CDR2 SQIVND come from the germline V gene (reference sequence). The CDR3 has 15 amino acids. The CDR3 sequence: CASRGTGTGSYEQYF. In DNA, the CDR3 is TGTGCCAGTAGGGGAACCGGGACAGGTTCCTACGAGCAGTACTTC.

The chain has TRBV6-2 or TRBV6-3 and TRBJ2-7, with a tentative D call TRBD1 (6 bases). V lost 6 bases and J 3 bases, leaving 15 bases between the germline ends. From germline, CDR1 is MNHEY and CDR2 SVGEGT. The CDR3 spans 14 residues. The CDR3 loop reads CASSRLQGFYEQYF. The CDR3 DNA reads as TGTGCCAGCAGCCGGTTACAGGGTTTCTACGAGCAGTACTTC.

This clone was seen only a few times. The gene calls are TRBV24-1 and TRBJ2-6, with 10 bases fitting TRBD1. Germline V gene lookup returns CDR1 KGHDR and CDR2 SFDVKD. Germline trimming cut 4 bases from V and 0 bases from J; bases unmatched to any gene: 8. The CDR3 is made up of 19 amino acids. CDR3 residues: CATSDSGTGVSSGANVLTF. The CDR3 DNA sequence: TGTGCCACCAGTGACTCCGGGACAGGGGTGAGCTCTGGGGCCAACGTCCTGACTTTC.